This is a list of T cell receptor beta chains from one sample in a study of radiotherapy plus CTLA-4 blockade in lung cancer. The protocol was immunoSEQ multiplex PCR, while the TCRdb copy is restricted to in-frame clones and leaves out a portion. The sample yields around 70,000 clones, about 85% seen once. The sequencing here drew on peripheral blood, taken from a patient treated with radiotherapy plus ipilimumab. These receptors originate from a human donor with non-small cell lung cancer who had a partial response to radiotherapy plus ipilimumab. The CDR3 runs from the conserved cysteine through the conserved F or W. D genes are given only for firm matches. Clone size is given for some rows only: seen once, a few or many times, or a class if the clone is expanded.

J gene | D gene | V gene | clone size | CDR3 DNA | CDR3 protein
TRBJ1-3 | NA | TRBV6-6 | NA | TGTGCCAGCAGTTACTCGGGACACCCCTCTGGAAACACCATATATTTT | CASSYSGHPSGNTIYF
TRBJ2-7 | TRBD2 | TRBV5-4 | NA | TGTGCCAGCAGCTTGGGACTAGCGGGAGTTCTCGAGCAGTACTTC | CASSLGLAGVLEQYF
TRBJ2-1 | TRBD2 | TRBV14 | NA | TGTGCCAGCAGCCCCCAGGCGGGAGAAGGCCACAATGAGCAGTTCTTC | CASSPQAGEGHNEQFF
TRBJ1-5 | NA | TRBV19 | NA | TGTGCCAGTAGTATTCCCCCTGACAGCAGCAATCAGCCCCAGCATTTT | CASSIPPDSSNQPQHF
TRBJ2-1 | TRBD2 | TRBV5-1 | NA | TGCGCCAGCAGCTTGGCTTCTAGCGGGGTACTCAATGAGCAGTTCTTC | CASSLASSGVLNEQFF
TRBJ2-5 | NA | TRBV30 | NA | TGTGCCTGGGGCACGGAGACCCAGTACTTC | CAWGTETQYF
TRBJ1-4 | TRBD1 | TRBV18 | NA | TGTGCCAGCTCACGGGACAGAAATAATGAAAAACTGTTTTTT | CASSRDRNNEKLFF
TRBJ2-4 | TRBD1 | TRBV5-1 | NA | TGCGCCAGTGGACAGGGCACCCAAAACATTCAGTACTTC | CASGQGTQNIQYF
TRBJ2-1 | NA | TRBV4-2 | NA | TGTGCCAGCAGCCAAGATCAGACGGGAGTGTACAATGAGCAGTTCTTC | CASSQDQTGVYNEQFF
TRBJ2-7 | NA | TRBV12-1 | NA | TGTGCCAGCAGCTTTGGGACTACTCCGTGCGAGCAGTACTTC | CASSFGTTPCEQYF
TRBJ2-7 | NA | TRBV27 | NA | TGTGCCAGCAGTTTATCGTCTAGCTGGAGCTCCTACGAGCAGTACTTC | CASSLSSSWSSYEQYF
TRBJ2-5 | NA | TRBV5-1 | NA | TGCGCCAGCAGCTTAAGCCGCGAGGACCAGTACTTC | CASSLSREDQYF
TRBJ1-5 | TRBD1 | TRBV6-1 | NA | TGTGCCGGCGGCAGGGACAGGGGACAGCCCCAGCATTTT | CAGGRDRGQPQHF
TRBJ2-7 | NA | TRBV2 | NA | TGTGCCAGCAGTGAAAACCGGAGGAGCTCCTACGAGCAGTACTTC | CASSENRRSSYEQYF
TRBJ1-2 | NA | TRBV5-1 | NA | TGCGCCAGCAGCTTGGCCTACGCGGTCTATGGCTACACCTTC | CASSLAYAVYGYTF
TRBJ2-2 | NA | TRBV10-1 | NA | TGCGCCAGCAGTGAGAACAGCCTTACCGGGGAGCTGTTTTTT | CASSENSLTGELFF
TRBJ2-2 | TRBD1 | TRBV5-6 | few | TGTGCCAGCAGCTTGGACCCGAGGACAGGGGGCTCCGGGGAGCTGTTTTTT | CASSLDPRTGGSGELFF
TRBJ1-1 | NA | TRBV10-3 | NA | TGTGCCATCAGTGTGGACACGGGGGCTGAAGCTTTCTTT | CAISVDTGAEAFF
TRBJ2-7 | TRBD1 | TRBV5-4 | NA | TGTGCCAGCAGCCAAGACAGGGGAGTGTCCTACGAGCAGTACTTC | CASSQDRGVSYEQYF
TRBJ2-1 | TRBD2 | TRBV5-1 | NA | TGCGCCAGCAGACCAACTAGCGGAAACAATGAGCAGTTCTTC | CASRPTSGNNEQFF
TRBJ1-4 | TRBD1 | TRBV5-1 | NA | TGCGCCAGCAGCTTGGCCGGGACAGGCGGAGAAAAACTGTTTTTT | CASSLAGTGGEKLFF
TRBJ1-5 | TRBD1 | TRBV7-3 | NA | TGTGCCAGCAGCTTAAGAGTGGGACAGGGATTTTATCCTGTCCCGATCTATAGCAATCAGCCCCAGCATTTT | CASSLRVGQGFYPVPIYSNQPQHF
TRBJ1-2 | TRBD1 | TRBV18 | NA | TGTGCCAGCTCAACGGGGACAGCCCCAGATGGCTACACCTTC | CASSTGTAPDGYTF
TRBJ2-7 | NA | TRBV10-1 | NA | TGCGCCAGCAGTGACGGGGGAACCTCCTACGAGCAGTACTTC | CASSDGGTSYEQYF
TRBJ1-4 | NA | TRBV28 | NA | TGTGCCAGCAGTTCGTTCCCAACTAATGAAAAACTGTTTTTT | CASSSFPTNEKLFF
TRBJ2-1 | NA | TRBV11-3 | NA | TGTGCCAGCAGCTTAACGTCTGGGGGGTACAATGAGCAGTTCTTC | CASSLTSGGYNEQFF
TRBJ2-2 | NA | TRBV7-3 | NA | TGTGCCAGCAGCTATAGCGGCACCGGGGAGCTGTTTTTT | CASSYSGTGELFF
TRBJ2-2 | TRBD1 | TRBV6-6 | NA | TGTGCCAGCAGATGGGACAGGGATAACACCGGGGAGCTGTTTTTT | CASRWDRDNTGELFF
TRBJ2-7 | TRBD1 | TRBV10-1 | NA | TGCGCCAGCAGCCTAGGACAGGAGAACGACGAGCAGTACTTC | CASSLGQENDEQYF
TRBJ2-2 | TRBD1 | TRBV11-3 | NA | TGTGCCAGCAGCCGGGACAGGGGGCAAACCGGGGAGCTGTTTTTT | CASSRDRGQTGELFF
TRBJ1-2 | NA | TRBV20-1 | once | TGCAGTGCTTCGGGTCGAGACGGCTACACCTTC | CSASGRDGYTF
TRBJ1-3 | TRBD1 | TRBV4-3 | NA | TGCGCCAGCAGCCAGATAAGGACAGGTCATGGAAACACCATATATTTT | CASSQIRTGHGNTIYF
TRBJ2-7 | TRBD2 | TRBV5-1 | NA | TGCGCCAGCAGCCCCCGGGGGGGAGGGTCCTACGAGCAGTACTTC | CASSPRGGGSYEQYF
TRBJ2-7 | NA | TRBV28 | few | TGTGCCAGCAGTTTGGCCCCCTACGAGCAGTACTTC | CASSLAPYEQYF
TRBJ2-1 | NA | TRBV5-1 | NA | TGCGCCAGCAGCTTGTCGAGTCAAGCGGCTAACAATGAGCAGTTCTTC | CASSLSSQAANNEQFF
TRBJ2-7 | NA | TRBV5-1 | NA | TGCGCCAGCAGCCTCCGATGGGAGTACGAGCAGTACTTC | CASSLRWEYEQYF
TRBJ2-5 | TRBD2 | TRBV7-3 | NA | TGTGCCAGCAGCTTAAGTCGGGGGGACGGGAAGACCCAGTACTTC | CASSLSRGDGKTQYF
TRBJ2-5 | NA | TRBV28 | NA | TGTGCCAGCAGCTCTCCAGAGACCCAGTACTTC | CASSSPETQYF
TRBJ2-1 | NA | TRBV5-1 | NA | TGCGCCAGCAGCTTGGGGGCGGCCACTGGACTAGAGCAGTTCTTC | CASSLGAATGLEQFF
TRBJ1-5 | TRBD1 | TRBV6-6 | NA | TGTGCCAGCAGTTACTCGGGACAGTATAGCAATCAGCCCCAGCATTTT | CASSYSGQYSNQPQHF
TRBJ1-3 | TRBD1 | TRBV9 | NA | TGTGCCAGCAGCGTAGAACAGGGGAGAAACACCATATATTTT | CASSVEQGRNTIYF
TRBJ2-5 | TRBD1 | TRBV9 | NA | TGTGCCAGCAGCGTAGCGGGAGGGACAGGGGGCGCGGAGACCCAGTACTTC | CASSVAGGTGGAETQYF
TRBJ2-7 | TRBD2 | TRBV11-2 | NA | TGTGCCAGCAGCTTAGCGGGAGGAAAGGAGCAGTACTTC | CASSLAGGKEQYF
TRBJ1-1 | NA | TRBV10-3 | few | TGTGCCATCAGTCCCAGGGCAGTGAACACTGAAGCTTTCTTT | CAISPRAVNTEAFF
TRBJ1-3 | NA | TRBV5-3 | NA | TGTGCCAGAAGCCCGGGAGGTCTGGGCTTCTCTGGAAACACCATATATTTT | CARSPGGLGFSGNTIYF
TRBJ2-7 | NA | TRBV28 | NA | TGTGCCAGCAGTTTTTGGAGGACCACCTACGAGCAGTACTTC | CASSFWRTTYEQYF
TRBJ2-1 | NA | TRBV7-6 | NA | TGTGCCAGCAGCTTAATGTCCGGGACCTACAATGAGCAGTTCTTC | CASSLMSGTYNEQFF
TRBJ2-2 | NA | TRBV27 | NA | TGTGCCAGCATGACGGTAGGAGGTCTTCTCGGGGAGCTGTTTTTT | CASMTVGGLLGELFF
TRBJ1-2 | TRBD1 | TRBV5-6 | NA | TGTGCCAGCAGCTCCCGGGACAGGGGGATGAGGGGCTACACCTTC | CASSSRDRGMRGYTF
TRBJ1-1 | NA | TRBV30 | few | TGTGCCTGGAGTGTAATGGGAAGGAGGACTGAAGCTTTCTTT | CAWSVMGRRTEAFF
TRBJ2-2 | TRBD2 | TRBV27 | NA | TGTGCCAGCAGTTTTCGACCCGGGACTAGAGGGCCCGGGGAGCTGTTTTTT | CASSFRPGTRGPGELFF
TRBJ2-5 | NA | TRBV5-1 | once | TGCGCCAGCAGCTTGGACCCCACTCTCGAGTACCAAGAGACCCAGTACTTC | CASSLDPTLEYQETQYF
TRBJ2-3 | TRBD2 | TRBV9 | NA | TGTGCCAGCAGCGTAGTTAGCGGGAGGGCCTTTGATACGCAGTATTTT | CASSVVSGRAFDTQYF
TRBJ2-7 | NA | TRBV2 | NA | TGTGCCAGCATGAGTCAGGGGCTGTCCTACGAGCAGTACTTC | CASMSQGLSYEQYF
TRBJ2-7 | TRBD1 | TRBV29-1 | NA | TGCAGCGTTGTTAACAGGGGGCAGGTAGGGTCCTACGAGCAGTACTTC | CSVVNRGQVGSYEQYF
TRBJ2-7 | TRBD2 | TRBV9 | NA | TGTGCCAGCAGCGTAGCCTCTGGCCCACTAGCGGGCGACTACGAGCAGTACTTC | CASSVASGPLAGDYEQYF
TRBJ1-1 | NA | TRBV6-1 | NA | TGTGCCAGCATGGCGGGGGGGACTAGTTCCACTGAAGCTTTCTTT | CASMAGGTSSTEAFF
TRBJ2-1 | NA | TRBV28 | once | TGTGCCACCCACTTGGGGAGGGGGGTCTACAATGAGCAGTTCTTC | CATHLGRGVYNEQFF
TRBJ2-1 | NA | TRBV7-3 | NA | TGTGCCAGCAGCGGGGGCCGGGCGGGCTCCTACAATGAGCAGTTCTTC | CASSGGRAGSYNEQFF
TRBJ2-7 | TRBD2 | TRBV5-1 | NA | TGCGCCAGCAGCTTGGCTGCTAGCGGAAACTCCTACGAGCAGTACTTC | CASSLAASGNSYEQYF